The present TCR beta chain was sequenced within a study of blood T cell repertoires in COVID-19. About the research overall: Samples taken during acute and convalescent COVID-19 were collected in the United States, Italy and Spain. The cDNA or gDNA used as material had been derived from T cells, B-cell-depleted T cells, or PBMCs.

Trimming stripped 10 bases from V and 0 bases from J, with 17 bases between. CDR1 is SGHNT, CDR2 YYREEE, per germline (reference sequence). This CDR3 spans 15 amino acids. Study processing details: Amplifying reference gene primers gave estimates of nucleated cell counts. Profiled with immunoSEQ multiplex PCR; TCRdb holds only in-frame clones, not every one. The D gene and trimming were derived from the DNA, and the V and J assignments and clone size from that table. The sample lists fewer than 500,000 clones; 81% were seen once. This TCR derives from a human donor with acute or convalescent COVID-19. The donor label of this sample is uncertain. This rearrangement joins TRBV5-4 to TRBJ2-4; D is perhaps TRBD2 (7 bases). Sequenced: peripheral blood. The CDR3 reads CACGEGGIAKNIQYF. CDR3 nucleotides: TGTGCCTGCGGGGAGGGGGGGATAGCCAAAAACATTCAGTACTTC.